Listed below are T cell receptor beta chains from one sample, sequenced in a study of T cell responses to AZD1222 COVID-19 vaccine. Profiling relied on immunoSEQ multiplex PCR, and the TCRdb table lists in-frame clones only, not all of them. The sample has some 180,000 clones, just under 95% seen once. The sample here was peripheral blood, taken 28 days after the second dose of the MenACWY control vaccine. These receptors all stem from an adult who received the MenACWY meningococcal vaccine as a control. Each CDR3 is given with its conserved first and last residue. The D gene is left open where the match is weak. A row's size may be missing; if present it is once, few, many or a size class.

V gene: TRBV7-2
clone size: once
J gene: TRBJ1-1
D gene: NA
CDR3 DNA: TGTGCCAGCAGCTTTCCCCCCGGGGGTATGAACACTGAAGCTTTCTTT
CDR3 protein: CASSFPPGGMNTEAFF

V gene: TRBV7-9
clone size: NA
J gene: TRBJ1-2
D gene: NA
CDR3 DNA: TGTGCCAGCAGCTTGAAGGCGGGACATGTGCTTAGGAACTATGGCTACACCTTC
CDR3 protein: CASSLKAGHVLRNYGYTF

V gene: TRBV4-3
clone size: NA
J gene: TRBJ1-2
D gene: NA
CDR3 DNA: TGCGCCAGCAGCCAAGGGGGAGCCTCTAACTATGGCTACACCTTC
CDR3 protein: CASSQGGASNYGYTF

V gene: TRBV6-1
clone size: NA
J gene: TRBJ2-2
D gene: NA
CDR3 DNA: TGTGCCAGCAGTGACAGTTTTGGCGGGGCGAACACCGGGGAGCTGTTTTTT
CDR3 protein: CASSDSFGGANTGELFF

V gene: TRBV11-2
clone size: NA
J gene: TRBJ2-7
D gene: NA
CDR3 DNA: TGTGCCAGCAGCCCCGAAGCGGGCGGGCAGTACTTC
CDR3 protein: CASSPEAGGQYF

V gene: TRBV19
clone size: NA
J gene: TRBJ1-5
D gene: NA
CDR3 DNA: TGTGCCAGTAGAATGGAGCAGGGGTTCAAGCCCCAGCATTTT
CDR3 protein: CASRMEQGFKPQHF

V gene: TRBV6-5
clone size: NA
J gene: TRBJ1-1
D gene: TRBD1
CDR3 DNA: TGTGCCAGCAGCGCCGGGACAGGGGGCGGCGAAGCTTTCTTT
CDR3 protein: CASSAGTGGGEAFF

V gene: TRBV2
clone size: NA
J gene: TRBJ2-7
D gene: TRBD1
CDR3 DNA: TGTGCCAGCAGTCTGACAGGGGCATTCGAGCAGTACTTC
CDR3 protein: CASSLTGAFEQYF

V gene: TRBV5-1
clone size: NA
J gene: TRBJ2-4
D gene: NA
CDR3 DNA: TGCGCCAGCAGCAATGACCGGGATTACATTCAGTACTTC
CDR3 protein: CASSNDRDYIQYF

V gene: TRBV28
clone size: NA
J gene: TRBJ2-1
D gene: TRBD2
CDR3 DNA: TGTGCCAGCAGTTTCCTTCTAGCGGGGGGCCCGCATGAGCAGTTCTTC
CDR3 protein: CASSFLLAGGPHEQFF

V gene: TRBV19
clone size: NA
J gene: TRBJ1-1
D gene: TRBD1
CDR3 DNA: TGTGCCAGTAGTACGATGACAGGGGAAAGGACTGAAGCTTTCTTT
CDR3 protein: CASSTMTGERTEAFF

V gene: TRBV21-1
clone size: once
J gene: TRBJ1-2
D gene: NA
CDR3 DNA: TGTGCCAGCAGCGGGGGGGTTGGATCGAGGCAAGCGAACTATGGCTACACCTTC
CDR3 protein: CASSGGVGSRQANYGYTF

V gene: TRBV3-1/TRBV3-2
clone size: NA
J gene: TRBJ1-1
D gene: NA
CDR3 DNA: TGTGCCAGCCGCCGGGACACGGGGTCGAACACTGAAGCTTTCTTT
CDR3 protein: CASRRDTGSNTEAFF

V gene: TRBV28
clone size: NA
J gene: TRBJ1-1
D gene: NA
CDR3 DNA: TGTGCCAGCAGGGCCGGCCTTATGAACACTGAAGCTTTCTTT
CDR3 protein: CASRAGLMNTEAFF

V gene: TRBV29-1
clone size: NA
J gene: TRBJ1-1
D gene: NA
CDR3 DNA: TGCAGCGGTACCCGGGTTTTAATGAACACTGAAGCTTTCTTT
CDR3 protein: CSGTRVLMNTEAFF

V gene: TRBV13
clone size: NA
J gene: TRBJ1-2
D gene: NA
CDR3 DNA: TGTGCCAGCAGCTTCGGCCCCGGTCCACGTGCTAACTATGGCTACACCTTC
CDR3 protein: CASSFGPGPRANYGYTF

V gene: TRBV7-2
clone size: few
J gene: TRBJ2-1
D gene: NA
CDR3 DNA: TGTGCCAGCAGCCCACGGGGGGCCTCACGCTATTACAATGAGCAGTTCTTC
CDR3 protein: CASSPRGASRYYNEQFF

V gene: TRBV30
clone size: NA
J gene: TRBJ1-2
D gene: TRBD1
CDR3 DNA: TGTGCCTGGATACGGGACAGGGGCTATGGCTACACCTTC
CDR3 protein: CAWIRDRGYGYTF